These 20 T cell receptor beta chains were all obtained from the same sample, sequenced in a study of blood T cell repertoires in COVID-19. Profiling relied on immunoSEQ multiplex PCR, and the TCRdb table lists in-frame clones only, not all of them. The sample holds approximately 250,000 clones; around 85% are singletons and the top ten take around 6.4%. The sample taken for sequencing was peripheral blood. These receptors all stem from a woman aged 60-75 years with active or convalescent COVID-19.

V and J are TRBV15 and TRBJ2-7; TRBD2 matches at 10 bases. The CDR3 runs 17 residues. V lost 0 bases, J lost 3 bases, and 8 bases stayed unmatched. Germline V gives CDR1 LNHNV, CDR2 YYDKDF (reference sequence). CDR3 residues: CATSRDRARLAGYEQYF. CDR3 bases: TGTGCCACCAGCAGAGATCGGGCGCGACTAGCGGGCTACGAGCAGTACTTC. The full variable domain, completed using reference TRBV15 and TRBJ2-7, is DAMVIQNPRYQVTQFGKPVTLSCSQTLNHNVMYWYQQKSSQAPKLLFHYYDKDFNNEADTPDNFQSRRPNTSFCFLDIRSPGLGDTAMYLCATSRDRARLAGYEQYFGPGTRLTVT.

CDR3 sequence: CASRDGQVFGDTQYF. The CDR3 DNA reads as TGCGCCAGCCGAGACGGACAGGTTTTTGGAGATACGCAGTATTTT. The chain links TRBV5-1 to TRBJ2-3; 7 bases fit TRBD1. CDR1 is SGHRS, CDR2 YFSETQ, per germline. The CDR3 length is 15 residues. After removal of 7 bases from V and 5 bases from J, the junction contained 13 bases not matched to a gene.

The chain uses TRBV10-2 and TRBJ2-1; 8 bases are shared with TRBD2. This CDR3 spans 17 amino acids. The V gene's germline CDR1 is WSHSY and CDR2 SAAADI. The V gene end was trimmed by 2 bases and the J gene end by 8 bases; junction bases not matched to a gene: 14. CDR3 nucleotide sequence: TGCGCCAGCAGTGAGGCGGTAGCGGGGACTCCCCAAGATGAGCAGTTCTTC. This gives the protein CASSEAVAGTPQDEQFF.

The rearrangement uses TRBV19 and TRBJ2-1; 7 nucleotides align to TRBD2. The V and J ends lost 7 bases and 4 bases, in that order; junction bases with no gene match: 7. Germline CDR1 LNHDA, CDR2 SQIVND (reference sequence). The CDR3 length is 14 residues. CDR3 nucleotide sequence: TGTGCCAGTATCCGGGGGGAGGGTTACAATGAGCAGTTCTTC. This gives the protein CASIRGEGYNEQFF.

The CDR3 nucleotides read TGTGCCAGCAGCTCTGGGACAGTGCAGCCCCAGCATTTT. Translating it yields CASSSGTVQPQHF. J is TRBJ1-5 and V is TRBV28; 7 bases agree with TRBD1. This CDR3 comprises 13 residues. Germline V gene sequence: CDR1 MDHEN, CDR2 SYDVKM. Trimming cost V 6 bases and J 7 bases; bases outside gene matches: 6.

This chain uses TRBV15 with TRBJ1-6; tentative D call: TRBD1 (6 bases). Germline CDR1 LNHNV, CDR2 YYDKDF (reference sequence). The V gene lost 2 bases and the J gene lost 0 bases, with 11 bases spanning the gap. The CDR3 extends over 17 amino acids. CDR3 sequence (DNA): TGTGCCACCAGCAGAACTACAGGGAGCTCCTATAATTCACCCCTCCACTTT. The encoded protein is CATSRTTGSSYNSPLHF.

This chain joins TRBV19 and TRBJ1-4; TRBD1 matches at 8 bases. V shed 3 bases, J shed 5 bases, and the junction held 5 bases outside the gene matches. CDR3 length equals 15 residues. The V gene's germline CDR1 is LNHDA and CDR2 SQIVND (reference sequence). CDR3 DNA: TGTGCCAGTAGTATCGGGACAGGAGTAAATGAAAAACTGTTTTTT. This gives the protein CASSIGTGVNEKLFF.

This clone was detected only a few times. The gene calls are TRBV19 and TRBJ2-4; 8 bases fit TRBD1. The CDR3 loop spans 15 amino acids. The germline CDR1 and CDR2 sequences are LNHDA and SQIVND (reference sequence). J was trimmed by 7 bases and V by 5 bases; bases with no gene match: 10. The CDR3 loop is CASSPRTGRMNIQYF. Here the CDR3 DNA reads TGTGCCAGTAGTCCCCGGACAGGGAGGATGAACATTCAGTACTTC.

This rearrangement joins TRBV5-1 to TRBJ1-2; D unclear. The V and J ends lost 3 bases and 8 bases respectively, with 14 bases between them. Germline CDR1 is SGHRS and CDR2 is YFSETQ. This CDR3 has 13 amino acids. The CDR3 is CASSSEPTGGYTF. The CDR3 DNA reads as TGCGCCAGCAGCTCGGAACCAACGGGGGGCTACACCTTC.

This clone was detected a few times. This chain joins TRBV5-8 and TRBJ2-7; the match to TRBD2 covers 14 bases. The germline V gene encodes CDR1 SGHTS and CDR2 YDEGEE. This CDR3 comprises 16 residues. The V and J ends lost 6 bases and 6 bases, in that order; junction bases with no gene match: 11. CDR3 residues: CASILGTSGSQPEQYF. For the CDR3, the DNA is TGTGCCAGCATCCTAGGGACTAGCGGGAGCCAACCCGAGCAGTACTTC.

The gene calls are TRBV10-2 and TRBJ2-1; the D is unclear. There are 15 residues in the CDR3. Trimming took off 0 bases at V and 7 bases at J, with 13 bases between the two ends. CDR1 is WSHSY, CDR2 SAAADI, per germline. The CDR3 sequence: CASSESQEVLNEQFF. The CDR3 nucleotides read TGCGCCAGCAGTGAGTCGCAGGAAGTCCTAAATGAGCAGTTCTTC.

The V and J genes are TRBV6-2 or TRBV6-3 and TRBJ2-6, with D perhaps matching TRBD1 (6 bases). Per the germline V gene, CDR1 is MNHEY and CDR2 is SVGEGT. This CDR3 is 18 amino acids long. Trimming took 0 bases from V and 0 from J, leaving 12 bases between them. In nucleotides, the CDR3 is TGTGCCAGCAGTTACTCGTTGACAGGTCGCTCTGGGGCCAACGTCCTGACTTTC. The encoded protein is CASSYSLTGRSGANVLTF.

In its sample, this clone was seen once. The chain links TRBV5-1 to TRBJ2-3; TRBD1 agrees at 7 bases. Germline CDR1 is SGHRS and CDR2 is YFSETQ. CDR3 length: 15 amino acids. The V and J ends lost 4 bases and 4 bases, in that order; junction bases with no gene match: 9. The CDR3 DNA reads as TGCGCCAGCAGCAAACCAGGGGGTGGTTCAGATACGCAGTATTTT. This sequence encodes CASSKPGGGSDTQYF.

In nucleotides, the CDR3 is TGTGCTAGTGGTTTCAGGGCAGGGGGCACCCATCAGCCCCAGCATTTT. Residues: CASGFRAGGTHQPQHF. The rearrangement links TRBV12-5 to TRBJ1-5; 8 bases are shared with TRBD1. V lost 3 bases, J lost 5 bases, and 9 bases stayed unmatched. CDR1 is LGHNT, CDR2 FRNRAP, per germline. The length of the CDR3 is 16 residues.

The rearrangement links TRBV11-3 to TRBJ2-7; TRBD2 agrees at 9 bases. The CDR3 is made up of 16 amino acids. Germline lookup yields CDR1 SGHNT and CDR2 YENEEA. Germline trimming cut 3 bases from V and 0 bases from J; bases unmatched to any gene: 6. The CDR3 DNA reads TGTGCCAGCAGCTTGGTCGGCGGGAGGGCCTCCTACGAGCAGTACTTC. Translation: CASSLVGGRASYEQYF.

The genes are TRBV27 and TRBJ2-1, with 11 positions matching TRBD1. Per the germline V gene, CDR1 is MNHEY and CDR2 is SMNVEV (reference sequence). CDR3 length equals 17 residues. V was pared by 0 bases and J by 5 bases, with 6 bases of the junction left unmatched. CDR3 nucleotide sequence: TGTGCCAGCAGTTTATCCGTTGGGACAGGGGGAAACAATGAGCAGTTCTTC. As protein: CASSLSVGTGGNNEQFF.

The chain employs TRBV29-1 and TRBJ2-1; D is undetermined. This CDR3 comprises 13 residues. V dropped 7 bases and J dropped 0 bases, with 10 bases sitting between them. Per the germline V gene, CDR1 is SQVTM and CDR2 is ANQGSEA. This chain's CDR3 is CSAPKSSYNEQFF. For the CDR3, the DNA is TGCAGCGCACCGAAGAGCTCCTACAATGAGCAGTTCTTC.

The chain couples TRBV7-2 to TRBJ1-6; perhaps TRBD1 as D (6 bases). V was pared by 1 base and J by 6 bases, with 13 bases between. The CDR3 loop spans 16 amino acids. CDR1 SGHTA and CDR2 FQGNSA come from the germline V gene. CDR3 sequence (DNA): TGTGCCAGCAGCTTAGGTCCAGGGGCGGGTAATTCACCCCTCCACTTT. This codes for CASSLGPGAGNSPLHF.

This clone was observed once. The chain carries TRBV7-8 and TRBJ1-5; unclear D gene. The CDR3 has 13 amino acids. The V gene lost 5 bases and the J gene lost 7 bases, with 12 bases spanning the gap. The germline V gene encodes CDR1 SGHVS and CDR2 FQNEAQ. The CDR3 loop is CASSPDGYQPQHF. CDR3 DNA sequence: TGTGCCAGCAGCCCTGACGGGTACCAGCCCCAGCATTTT.

The chain recombines TRBV2 with TRBJ2-4; 9 bases agree with TRBD2. Trimming took 6 bases from V and 7 from J; bases not matched to a gene: 13. From germline, CDR1 is SNHLY and CDR2 FYNNEI. The CDR3 contains 16 residues. In nucleotides, the CDR3 is TGTGCCAGCAGGGTAGCGGGAGACCCTGCATCGAACATTCAGTACTTC. Translated: CASRVAGDPASNIQYF.